Here is one T cell receptor (beta chain) with its context. Antigen specificity is unknown. The data are from a study of T cell responses to AZD1222 COVID-19 vaccine. Study results and caveats: After two AZD1222 doses, spike-specific TCR breadth and depth rose versus day 0.

The data were produced by immunoSEQ multiplex PCR, yet TCRdb's version contains in-frame clones alone and is incomplete. This table has approximately 170,000 clones, 80% to 90% appearing once. The source is an adult who received the AZD1222 COVID-19 vaccine. Specimen: peripheral blood, collected 28 days after the second AZD1222 dose.

DNA of the CDR3: TGTGCCAGTTTGGACAGGGGGCGCATCGGGTATGGCTACACCTTC. Its protein is CASLDRGRIGYGYTF. The rearrangement uses TRBV19 and TRBJ1-2; 11 bases are shared with TRBD1. J was trimmed by 5 bases and V by 8 bases; bases with no gene match: 10. Germline V CDR1 and CDR2: LNHDA, SQIVND (reference sequence). This CDR3 has 15 amino acids.